This T cell receptor beta chain was profiled in a study of blood T cell repertoires in COVID-19. The V end lost 3 bases, the J end lost 4 bases, and 16 bases lay between the germline ends. Germline V gene data show CDR1 as SGHRS and CDR2 as YFSETQ. CDR3 size: 15 residues. Authors' processing steps: The authors estimated nucleated cell counts from reference gene primer amplification. Generated by immunoSEQ multiplex PCR, the TCRdb table keeps only in-frame clones and is missing some. V, J and clone size derive from that table, while D and trimming were established from the DNA sequence. The sample gives about 59,000 clones, roughly 80% of which show up once; less than 20% is in the top ten.

Sequencing was carried out using peripheral blood. This receptor was identified in a woman between 45 and 65 years old with active or convalescent COVID-19. The genes are TRBV5-1 and TRBJ2-5; D may be TRBD1 (8 bases). CDR3 amino acids: CASSSGQGGGETQYF. Here the CDR3 DNA reads TGCGCCAGCAGCTCAGGACAGGGAGGGGGAGAGACCCAGTACTTC.